What follows are 24 T cell receptor beta chains derived from one specimen sequenced in a study of metastatic and nonmetastatic thyroid tumors. There were no patients who had received any treatment before thyroid surgery. TCRdb reprocessed the PCR reads via MiXCR. This sample has about 17,000 clones, with roughly 20% found just once. The sequencing input was adjacent normal tissue. The receptors derive from a female donor with papillary thyroid cancer or a benign thyroid nodule (not recorded which). Some clones in this sample may be carry-over from other donors' samples.

This clone is labeled as medium-sized. The chain recombines TRBV6-1 with TRBJ1-2; D is ambiguous. CDR3 length: 13 amino acids. V was cut by 7 bases and J by 7 bases, with 16 bases left in between. Germline values: CDR1 MNHNS, CDR2 SASEGT. Here the CDR3 reads CASTDGGPLGYTF. The CDR3 DNA follows: TGTGCCAGCACCGATGGAGGGCCTCTTGGCTACACCTTC.

The V and J genes are TRBV6-9 and TRBJ2-7; 7 bases line up with TRBD2. V trimming: 4 bases; J trimming: 7 bases; junction bases outside the gene matches: 16. CDR1 and CDR2 from the germline V gene are MNHGY and SVAAGI. This CDR3 has 16 amino acids. CDR3: CASSSTRLAGPEEQYF. The CDR3 bases are TGTGCCAGCAGTTCAACCCGACTAGCTGGGCCCGAGGAGCAGTACTTC.

On this clone: Its ends do not fully match the called genes, so a read error is possible. V is TRBV2 and J is TRBJ1-4; TRBD1 is a possible D gene (5 bases). The CDR3 spans 8 residues. Germline V gene sequence: CDR1 SNHLY, CDR2 FYNNEI. CDR3 sequence reads: CASSGGSF. CDR3 bases: TGTGCCAGCAGTGGGGGGTCCTTT.

In this sample, this clone turned up many times. This chain links TRBV11-2 with TRBJ2-5, with D possibly being TRBD2 (6 bases). The V end lost 2 bases, the J end lost 1 base, and 26 bases lay between the germline ends. The CDR3 is made up of 20 amino acids. Germline CDR1 and CDR2: SGHAT and FQNNGV. The CDR3 DNA is TGTGCCAGCAGCTTAATCCGGAGGGCTAGAATGGACTTTTTCCAAGAGACCCAGTACTTC. Translated: CASSLIRRARMDFFQETQYF.

This clone was observed a handful of times. The chain has TRBV6-1 and TRBJ2-1; no reliable D call. Germline V gives CDR1 MNHNS, CDR2 SASEGT. V lost 8 bases to trimming and J lost 10 bases, with 18 bases between them. The CDR3 contains 13 residues. CDR3 nucleotides: TGTGCCAGCCTCCCTGACTGGATGAGGGAGCAGTTCTTC. It is translated as CASLPDWMREQFF.

The rearrangement uses TRBV4-1 and TRBJ2-7; 10 bases line up with TRBD2. The CDR3 has 16 residues. J lost 3 bases, V lost 0 bases, and 5 bases had no gene match. CDR1 MGHRA and CDR2 YSYEKL come from the germline V gene. The CDR3 loop is CASSQEPSGGLYEQYF. In DNA, the CDR3 is TGCGCCAGCAGCCAAGAGCCTAGCGGGGGACTCTACGAGCAGTACTTC.

Notes on this clone: One end of the junction is discordant with germline, which a read error may explain. The sample has other DNA sequences that encode this CDR3 too. The chain joins TRBV5-1 to TRBJ2-6; D may be TRBD1 (5 bases). The CDR3 spans 15 residues. Per germline, CDR1 SGHRS and CDR2 YFSETQ. The CDR3 loop reads CASSLEASGANVLTF. As DNA, the CDR3 is TGCGCCAGCAGCTTGGAAGCCTCTGGGGCAAACGTACTGACTTTC.

The chain is built from TRBV11-3 and TRBJ1-1; tentatively, D is TRBD1 (6 bases). Germline assignment: CDR1 SGHNT and CDR2 YENEEA. The V gene lost 5 bases and the J gene lost 7 bases, with 17 bases spanning the gap. This CDR3 is 14 amino acids long. CDR3: CASSLHREMFEAFF. DNA for the CDR3: TGTGCCAGCAGCCTTCACAGGGAAATGTTTGAAGCTTTCTTT.

This clone counts as medium-sized. The chain carries TRBV18 and TRBJ1-2; the D gene is possibly TRBD1 (6 bases). Germline CDR1 and CDR2: KGHSH and LQKENI. Trimming stripped 0 bases from V and 1 base from J, with 9 bases between. The CDR3 length is 15 residues. The CDR3 spells CASSPPQGFNYGYTF. The CDR3 DNA sequence: TGTGCCAGCTCACCACCACAGGGATTTAACTATGGCTACACCTTC.

There are many counts of this clone. In nucleotides, the CDR3 is TGTGCCAGCAGCTTATCGGCGGGAGGGCCAAGGTACGAGCAGTACTTC. Translation gives CASSLSAGGPRYEQYF. The V and J genes are TRBV7-6 and TRBJ2-7, with 9 bases lining up with TRBD2. The junction had 9 bases not matched to a gene; V was cut back by 2 bases and J by 4 bases. This CDR3 region has 16 residues. Germline assignment: CDR1 SGHVS and CDR2 FNYEAQ.

The CDR3, as DNA: TGTGCCAGCAGTTTCTTACCAGTTGATGAGCAGTTCTTC. Translation: CASSFLPVDEQFF. The genes are TRBV28 and TRBJ2-1; D not certain. CDR3 size: 13 residues. Per the germline V gene, CDR1 is MDHEN and CDR2 is SYDVKM. V lost 3 bases, J lost 8 bases, and 11 bases lay in between.

This clone was observed a handful of times. Here the CDR3 omits its conserved ending phenylalanine or tryptophan, so a read error is the likely source. The V gene is TRBV5-1, the J gene TRBJ2-5; D not resolved. This CDR3 has 14 residues. Germline V gives CDR1 SGHRS, CDR2 YFSETQ. Trimming shortened V by 0 bases and J by 1 base, and 7 bases separated the two germline ends. The CDR3 loop reads CASSLAIGQETQYL. The CDR3, as DNA: TGCGCCAGCAGCTTGGCTATCGGCCAAGAGACCCAGTACCTC.

Points on this clone: The junction departs from the called germline gene at one end, perhaps through a read error. The chain's CDR3 is CASSYRWGTRYF. CDR3 DNA: TGTGCCAGCAGTTACAGGTGGGGTACGCGGTATTTT. The V call is TRBV6-2 or TRBV6-3, the J call TRBJ2-3; D not resolved. The CDR3 consists of 12 residues. CDR1 MNHEY and CDR2 SVGEGT come from the germline V gene.

This clone was found many times. CDR3 sequence reads: CASSLGRVGTDTQYF. CDR3 in DNA: TGCGCCAGCAGCTTGGGAAGGGTCGGAACAGATACGCAGTATTTT. This chain uses TRBV5-1 with TRBJ2-3, with D unclear. The CDR3 is 15 residues long. Trimming cost V 0 bases and J 3 bases, with 11 bases left between them. Germline V lookup: CDR1 SGHRS, CDR2 YFSETQ. The full variable domain, in which reference TRBV5-1 and TRBJ2-3 provide the parts outside the CDR3, is KAGVTQTPRYLIKTRGQQVTLSCSPISGHRSVSWYQQTPGQGLQFLFEYFSETQRNKGNFPGRFSGRQFSNSRSEMNVSTLELGDSALYLCASSLGRVGTDTQYFGPGTRLTVL.

This clone qualifies as medium-sized. The V gene is TRBV19, the J gene TRBJ1-2; D may be TRBD1 (5 bases). The CDR3 length is 14 residues. CDR1 LNHDA and CDR2 SQIVND come from the germline V gene (reference sequence). Trimming shortened V by 4 bases and J by 3 bases, and 12 bases separated the two germline ends. This CDR3 is CASSTGPGHYGYTF. The DNA of the CDR3 is TGTGCCAGTAGTACCGGACCGGGACACTATGGCTACACCTTC.

This clone was observed at least ten times. The chain uses TRBV13 and TRBJ1-4, with unresolved D. The CDR3 sequence is 14 residues long. Trimming removed 0 bases from V and 6 bases from J, with 8 bases in between. Germline CDR1 PRHDT, CDR2 FYEKMQ (reference sequence). CDR3 nucleotide sequence: TGTGCCAGCAGCTTAGGGGGATTGGATGAAAAACTGTTTTTT. This translates into CASSLGGLDEKLFF.

By its share, this clone is medium-sized (0.01 to 0.1%). The same CDR3 is also encoded by other DNA sequences in this sample. The rearrangement links TRBV20-1 to TRBJ2-7, with D perhaps given as TRBD1 or TRBD2 (6 bases each). Germline loops: CDR1 DFQATT, CDR2 SNEGSKA (reference sequence). Trimming removed 2 bases at V and 4 bases at J, with 15 bases between. CDR3 length: 14 amino acids. CDR3 bases: TGCAGTGCTAGACCTAGGGGGGCACAGTACGAGCAGTACTTC. It translates to CSARPRGAQYEQYF.

In this sample, this clone turned up a few times. The genes are TRBV24-1 and TRBJ2-1, with 9 nucleotides matching TRBD1. CDR1 and CDR2 from the germline V gene are KGHDR and SFDVKD. This CDR3 comprises 20 residues. J lost 1 base, V lost 2 bases, and 14 bases had no gene match. CDR3 residues: CATSDSLGTGNPRSYNEQFF. In nucleotides, the CDR3 is TGTGCCACCAGTGATTCCCTGGGGACAGGGAATCCAAGATCCTACAATGAGCAGTTCTTC.

The rearrangement joins TRBV28 to TRBJ1-1; 7 bases align to TRBD1. V lost 5 bases, J lost 3 bases, and 3 bases stayed unmatched. CDR3 length: 13 amino acids. The germline gives CDR1 MDHEN, CDR2 SYDVKM. The CDR3 sequence: CASSPTGDTEAFF. In nucleotides, the CDR3 is TGTGCCAGCAGTCCTACAGGGGACACTGAAGCTTTCTTT. Variable domain in full (rest from reference TRBV28 and TRBJ1-1): DVKVTQSSRYLVKRTGEKVFLECVQDMDHENMFWYRQDPGLGLRLIYFSYDVKMKEKGDIPEGYSVSREKKERFSLILESASTNQTSMYLCASSPTGDTEAFFGQGTRLTVV.

This sequence joins TRBV2 and TRBJ1-6; perhaps TRBD1 as D (5 bases). Trimming removed 4 bases from V and 8 bases from J, with 12 bases in between. Germline CDR1 is SNHLY and CDR2 is FYNNEI. The CDR3 covers 14 residues. This CDR3 is CASSGQGDYSPLHF. As DNA, the CDR3 is TGTGCCAGCAGTGGGCAGGGCGATTATTCACCCCTCCACTTT.

In this sample, this clone is medium-sized. The chain links TRBV6-1 to TRBJ1-1, with 7 bases fitting TRBD1. The CDR3 consists of 14 residues. V was clipped by 5 bases and J by 3 bases; unmatched bases: 6. Germline values: CDR1 MNHNS, CDR2 SASEGT. The CDR3 nucleotides are TGTGCCAGCAGTCAGGGACAGCTAGACACTGAAGCTTTCTTT. Translation gives CASSQGQLDTEAFF.

This clone is categorized as medium-sized (0.01 to 0.1%). The CDR3 is CASSYLTSGNQETQYF. CDR3 nucleotide sequence: TGTGCCAGCAGCTACCTGACTAGCGGGAATCAAGAGACCCAGTACTTC. The V gene is TRBV7-8, the J gene TRBJ2-5; TRBD2 matches at 11 bases. The CDR3 is 16 amino acids. With 4 bases clipped from V and 2 bases from J, the junction kept 6 bases outside the gene matches. CDR1 is SGHVS, CDR2 FQNEAQ, per germline.

This clone has a count of ten or more. V is TRBV7-6 and J is TRBJ1-4; D is unresolved. The CDR3 consists of 13 residues. V lost 0 bases to trimming and J lost 8 bases, with 7 bases between them. CDR1 and CDR2 from the germline V gene are SGHVS and FNYEAQ. The CDR3 DNA reads as TGTGCCAGCAGCTTAGCGCACGCGGAAAAACTGTTTTTT. Its protein product is CASSLAHAEKLFF.

The chain carries TRBV11-3 and TRBJ1-6; D is unclear. CDR1 is SGHNT, CDR2 YENEEA, per germline. This CDR3 is 13 amino acids long. V lost 5 bases and J lost 6, with 8 bases in between. The CDR3 DNA sequence: TGTGCCAGCAGCATAAGCTCTAATTCACCCCTCCACTTT. Amino acids: CASSISSNSPLHF.